This T cell receptor beta chain is drawn from a study of early T cells in non-severe SARS-CoV-2 infection. This clonotype was counted at least ten times. Unique molecular identifiers were added to individual cDNA molecules. MiXCR, run by TCRdb on the 5' RACE reads, gives a single entry per CDR3 protein. This table has 15,000 to 20,000 distinct CDR3 sequences, over 5.5% appearing once. This specimen was whole blood, taken at baseline. The receptor was derived from an adult who was a healthcare worker with PCR-confirmed SARS-CoV-2 infection or an uninfected control (not recorded which).

The CDR3 protein is CASSFGTANTGELFF. DNA for the CDR3: TGTGCCAGCAGCTTCGGGACTGCGAACACCGGGGAGCTGTTTTTT. The chain links TRBV7-8 to TRBJ2-2; maybe TRBD2 (6 bases). There are 15 residues in the CDR3. The germline V gene has CDR1 SGHVS and CDR2 FQNEAQ. Trimming took off 3 bases at V and 0 bases at J, with 8 bases between the two ends.